These 14 T cell receptor beta chains originate from one sample sequenced in a study of regulatory T cells in long-lasting Graves disease. Time point described: newly diagnosed GD, antithyroid drugs for less than 3 months. From PBMCs, RNA was extracted and then used to make the TCR library. Construction of the TCR beta libraries employed iRepertoire HTBI primers in conjunction with Arm-PCR of CDR3 regions. TCRdb reanalysed the multiplex PCR reads using MiXCR and keeps one entry per CDR3 protein. The data hold around 500,000 distinct CDR3 sequences, with more than 10% observed a single time. The same data also went into a second study, on T cells in Graves' hyperthyroidism and ophthalmopathy.

The source material was peripheral blood mononuclear cells (PBMCs), sampled at new diagnosis, from a patient treated with antithyroid drugs. These receptor sequences come from a woman aged 25 to 45 with Graves disease.

This clonotype was picked up many times. The V call is TRBV12-3 or TRBV12-4, the J call TRBJ1-3; D ambiguous. The ends were cut back, 2 bases at V and 2 bases at J, with 10 bases in the middle. This CDR3 contains 15 residues. This chain's CDR3 is CASSLFSGAGNTIYF. In DNA form, the CDR3 reads TGTGCCAGCAGTTTATTTTCCGGGGCTGGAAACACCATATATTTT.

This rearrangement joins TRBV29-1 to TRBJ2-7, with a weak D call TRBD1 (6 bases). Germline V CDR1 and CDR2: SQVTM, ANQGSEA. This CDR3 comprises 12 residues. The V end lost 6 bases, the J end lost 2 bases, and 11 bases lay between the germline ends. Here the CDR3 reads CSVTGLTYEQYF. CDR3 nucleotide sequence: TGCAGCGTCACAGGGTTGACCTACGAGCAGTACTTC.

This clonotype has ten or more counts. CDR3 protein: CASSQGGTTEAFF. The CDR3 nucleotides are TGTGCCAGCTCACAGGGAGGGACCACTGAAGCTTTCTTT. V gene TRBV18 combines with J gene TRBJ1-1; D may be TRBD1 (5 bases). Germline V gene data show CDR1 as KGHSH and CDR2 as LQKENI. V shed 4 bases and J shed 4 bases, with 10 bases lying between them. The CDR3 sequence is 13 residues long.

The V and J genes are TRBV28 and TRBJ1-5; D perhaps matches TRBD1 (5 bases). Germline loops: CDR1 MDHEN, CDR2 SYDVKM. V was cut by 6 bases and J by 9 bases, with 18 bases left in between. The CDR3 runs to 14 residues. CDR3 sequence reads: CASRKGSGIRPQHF. The CDR3 DNA sequence: TGTGCCAGCAGGAAGGGGTCCGGGATCAGGCCCCAGCATTTT.

This clonotype was observed at least ten times. The chain is built from TRBV11-3 and TRBJ2-7, with D tentatively TRBD1 (6 bases). The CDR3 extends over 13 amino acids. Trimming pared 2 bases from V and 6 bases from J, leaving 11 bases between. Per the germline V gene, CDR1 is SGHNT and CDR2 is YENEEA. The CDR3 loop is CASSLPGASEQYF. CDR3 in DNA: TGTGCCAGCAGCTTACCAGGGGCAAGCGAGCAGTACTTC.

This clonotype was counted many times. V and J are TRBV2 and TRBJ2-1; D might be TRBD1 or TRBD2, each matching 6 bases. The CDR3 is made up of 15 amino acids. The germline V gene encodes CDR1 SNHLY and CDR2 FYNNEI. Trimming removed 5 bases at V and 6 bases at J, with 17 bases between. CDR3: CASSLTSGGLNEQFF. The CDR3 coding sequence is TGTGCCAGCAGTTTGACCTCCGGGGGCCTCAATGAGCAGTTCTTC. The full variable domain, its missing parts supplied by reference TRBV2 and TRBJ2-1, is EPEVTQTPSHQVTQMGQEVILRCVPISNHLYFYWYRQILGQKVEFLVSFYNNEISEKSEIFDDQFSVERPDGSNFTLKIRSTKLEDSAMYFCASSLTSGGLNEQFFGPGTRLTVL.

Remarks on this clonotype: A read error may explain this, as a much larger clone is one base away. The rearrangement joins TRBV18 to TRBJ2-5; 10 nucleotides agree with TRBD2. After removal of 5 bases from V and 3 bases from J, the junction contained 12 bases not matched to a gene. From germline, CDR1 is KGHSH and CDR2 LQKENI. This CDR3 is built from 17 residues. The CDR3 coding sequence is TGTGCCAGCTCAGGGCCGGGACTAGCGACCACGAAAGAGACCCAGTACTTC. Translating it yields CASSGPGLATTKETQYF.

This chain uses TRBV5-8 with TRBJ2-7; 9 positions match TRBD2. The germline V gene encodes CDR1 SGHTS and CDR2 YDEGEE. The CDR3 consists of 16 residues. The ends lost 4 bases at V and 3 bases at J; junction bases unmatched: 11. The CDR3 nucleotides are TGTGCCAGCAGCATCGCTGGACTAGCGACGATCTACGAGCAGTACTTC. Translating it yields CASSIAGLATIYEQYF.

The chain uses TRBV19 and TRBJ1-5, with D unresolved. Germline V lookup: CDR1 LNHDA, CDR2 SQIVND (reference sequence). CDR3 length: 13 residues. The V end lost 11 bases, the J end lost 2 bases, and 13 bases lay between the germline ends. The CDR3 spells CAGSPAGNQPQHF. The CDR3 bases are TGTGCCGGCTCCCCGGCCGGCAATCAGCCCCAGCATTTT.

This clonotype showed up many times. The chain carries TRBV6-1 and TRBJ2-7; D is possibly TRBD2 (6 bases). The V and J ends lost 6 bases and 3 bases respectively, with 15 bases between them. The CDR3 contains 14 residues. The germline V gene encodes CDR1 MNHNS and CDR2 SASEGT. The CDR3 DNA sequence: TGTGCCAGCAGAAGGCGGGGAAACTACTACGAGCAGTACTTC. Translated, it gives CASRRRGNYYEQYF.

With regard to this clonotype: With a much larger clone just one base away, this may be a read error. The gene calls are TRBV28 and TRBJ2-1; 7 bases map to TRBD2. Gene TRBJ2-5 matches the end of the DNA better, so the J call may be wrong. The V gene's germline CDR1 is MDHEN and CDR2 SYDVKM. This CDR3 comprises 16 residues. The CDR3 DNA reads as TGTGCCAGCAGTTTAGGTTTCCGCGGGAGAGAAGTGACCCAGTACTTC. The encoded protein is CASSLGFRGREVTQYF.

This clonotype was found many times. The rearrangement links TRBV7-2 to TRBJ1-4; D gene unclear. The V gene lost 2 bases and the J gene lost 7 bases, with 8 bases spanning the gap. Per the germline V gene, CDR1 is SGHTA and CDR2 is FQGNSA. CDR3 length: 13 amino acids. The CDR3 DNA follows: TGTGCCAGCAGCTTATACGAAGGTGAAAAACTGTTTTTT. Its protein product is CASSLYEGEKLFF.

This clonotype was observed at least ten times. CDR3 nucleotide sequence: TGTGCCAGCAGTTACCCTGCGACTAGCGGGAGCCCCGATACGCAGTATTTT. This sequence encodes CASSYPATSGSPDTQYF. The chain has TRBV6-5 and TRBJ2-3; 12 bases are a match to TRBD2. CDR3 size: 17 residues. V was clipped by 2 bases and J by 6 bases; unmatched bases: 9. CDR1 and CDR2 from the germline V gene are MNHEY and SVGAGI.

CDR3 sequence: CASSTTGGSDGYTF. The CDR3 DNA reads as TGTGCCAGCTCAACAACAGGGGGCTCGGATGGCTACACCTTC. This rearrangement joins TRBV18 to TRBJ1-2; TRBD1 aligns across 9 bases. CDR3 length: 14 amino acids. Germline V gene lookup returns CDR1 KGHSH and CDR2 LQKENI. After removal of 5 bases from V and 6 bases from J, the junction contained 7 bases not matched to a gene.